These 15 T cell receptor beta chains share one sample of origin, sequenced in a study of blood T cell repertoires in COVID-19. Assay: immunoSEQ multiplex PCR; the TCRdb copy retains only in-frame clones and omits some. Here the sample spans more than 95,000 clones, around 80% being singletons. What was sequenced was peripheral blood. The receptor source for this set is a man in his sixties with acute or convalescent COVID-19.

CDR3: CASSRGIAQNTGELFF. In DNA form, the CDR3 reads TGTGCCAGCAGCCGCGGAATAGCGCAGAACACCGGGGAGCTGTTTTTT. The chain is built from TRBV6-4 and TRBJ2-2, with D perhaps TRBD2 (5 bases). V lost 6 bases to trimming and J lost 1 base, with 15 bases between them. Germline V lookup: CDR1 MRHNA, CDR2 SNTAGT. CDR3 length equals 16 residues.

This chain links TRBV7-9 with TRBJ1-2; 10 bases map to TRBD1. There are 14 residues in the CDR3. Germline V lookup: CDR1 SEHNR, CDR2 FQNEAQ (reference sequence). The ends lost 3 bases at V and 8 bases at J; junction bases unmatched: 6. The CDR3 DNA follows: TGTGCCAGCAGCTTGGGGACAGGGGCTTGGGGCTACACCTTC. Its protein is CASSLGTGAWGYTF.

The V call is TRBV9, the J call TRBJ1-2; D is perhaps TRBD1 (6 bases). This CDR3 comprises 14 residues. V lost 0 bases and J 6 bases, leaving 12 bases between the germline ends. CDR1 is SGDLS and CDR2 is YYNGEE in the germline V gene. Here the CDR3 reads CASSVAKQGDGYTF. CDR3 in DNA: TGTGCCAGCAGCGTAGCTAAACAGGGTGATGGCTACACCTTC. The full variable domain, rest sourced from reference TRBV9 and TRBJ1-2, is DSGVTQTPKHLITATGQRVTLRCSPRSGDLSVYWYQQSLDQGLQFLIQYYNGEERAKGNILERFSAQQFPDLHSELNLSSLELGDSALYFCASSVAKQGDGYTFGSGTRLTVV.

The chain recombines TRBV20-1 with TRBJ2-3; 9 bases fit TRBD2. The junction had 5 bases not matched to a gene; V was cut back by 3 bases and J by 4 bases. Germline V gene data show CDR1 as DFQATT and CDR2 as SNEGSKA (reference sequence). The CDR3 is made up of 14 amino acids. The CDR3 reads CSASSGGAADTQYF. The CDR3 nucleotides read TGCAGTGCTAGTAGCGGGGGTGCGGCAGATACGCAGTATTTT.

This chain connects TRBV6-5 to TRBJ1-1; D unresolved. The CDR3 is 13 amino acids. CDR1 MNHEY and CDR2 SVGAGI come from the germline V gene. V was clipped by 6 bases and J by 6 bases, with 14 bases between them. The CDR3 DNA reads as TGTGCCAGCAGGCCCCCAGGCAAGTCTGAAGCTTTCTTT. It is translated as CASRPPGKSEAFF.

This chain links TRBV5-4 with TRBJ2-5; the match to TRBD2 covers 8 bases. The CDR3 contains 16 residues. In germline, CDR1 is SGHNT, CDR2 YYREEE (reference sequence). V was clipped by 2 bases and J by 4 bases; unmatched bases: 10. CDR3 DNA: TGTGCCAGCAGCTTCGCCGCGGGGGGTGGCAGAGAGACCCAGTACTTC. Protein sequence: CASSFAAGGGRETQYF.

The V call is TRBV2, the J call TRBJ1-1; 8 bases align to TRBD1. V was pared by 7 bases and J by 12 bases, with 10 bases of the junction left unmatched. This CDR3 spans 12 amino acids. Germline V gene lookup returns CDR1 SNHLY and CDR2 FYNNEI. CDR3 protein: CASKDRGVWTFF. The CDR3 DNA follows: TGTGCCAGCAAAGACAGGGGTGTCTGGACTTTCTTT. Complete variable domain (other parts from reference TRBV2 and TRBJ1-1): EPEVTQTPSHQVTQMGQEVILRCVPISNHLYFYWYRQILGQKVEFLVSFYNNEISEKSEIFDDQFSVERPDGSNFTLKIRSTKLEDSAMYFCASKDRGVWTFFGQGTRLTVV.

This chain uses TRBV3-1 (or the pseudogene TRBV3-2) with TRBJ1-4; 10 bases map to TRBD1. V gave up 8 bases and J gave up 0 bases; unmatched junction bases: 6. CDR1 LGHDT and CDR2 YNNKEL come from the germline V gene (reference sequence). This CDR3 has 16 amino acids. This chain's CDR3 is CASGETGGSTNEKLFF. The CDR3 DNA reads as TGTGCCAGCGGAGAGACAGGGGGCTCAACTAATGAAAAACTGTTTTTT.

The chain carries TRBV12-3 or TRBV12-4 and TRBJ1-3; D unclear. Trimming removed 3 bases from V and 0 bases from J, with 3 bases in between. The CDR3 sequence is 13 residues long. The CDR3 region is CASSFSSGNTIYF. The CDR3 nucleotides are TGTGCCAGCAGTTTCTCCTCTGGAAACACCATATATTTT.

The chain has TRBV9 and TRBJ1-3; TRBD1 aligns across 9 bases. This CDR3 contains 18 residues. Germline V CDR1 and CDR2: SGDLS, YYNGEE. The J segment lost 5 bases and the V segment lost 4 bases, leaving 16 bases of the junction unmatched. The CDR3: CASSWGQGSIAARNTIYF. CDR3 bases: TGTGCCAGCAGCTGGGGACAGGGAAGCATTGCGGCGAGAAACACCATATATTTT.

This chain links TRBV29-1 with TRBJ1-1; D call uncertain. The CDR3 consists of 13 residues. The germline V gene has CDR1 SQVTM and CDR2 ANQGSEA. V dropped 1 base and J dropped 1 base, with 7 bases sitting between them. The CDR3 here is CSVEGARNTEAFF. For the CDR3, the DNA is TGCAGCGTTGAAGGGGCACGGAACACTGAAGCTTTCTTT.

CDR3 residues: CASSPRRGVIYNSPLHF. Here the CDR3 DNA reads TGTGCCAGCAGTCCCCGGCGGGGGGTGATTTATAATTCACCCCTCCACTTT. The rearrangement links TRBV6-6 to TRBJ1-6, with D possibly being TRBD1 (5 bases). The CDR3 runs to 17 residues. V was trimmed by 5 bases and J by 4 bases, leaving 18 bases between them. Per the germline V gene, CDR1 is MNHNY and CDR2 is SVGAGI (reference sequence).

The chain uses TRBV12-3 or TRBV12-4 and TRBJ1-2; 7 positions agree with TRBD1. The trim removed 5 bases at V and 7 bases at J, leaving 7 bases unmatched. This CDR3 contains 13 residues. This CDR3 is CASSKGTALGYTF. The CDR3 region has the DNA TGTGCCAGCAGTAAGGGGACAGCCCTTGGCTACACCTTC.

The J gene is TRBJ2-7, the V gene TRBV5-8; TRBD1 matches 7 bases. The germline V gene encodes CDR1 SGHTS and CDR2 YDEGEE. Trimming took 5 bases from V and 3 from J; bases not matched to a gene: 5. CDR3 length equals 13 residues. CDR3 amino acids: CASRFRDSYEQYV. The DNA for the CDR3 is TGTGCCAGCAGGTTCCGGGACAGCTACGAGCAGTACGTC.

The chain employs TRBV6-5 and TRBJ1-2; TRBD1 might be the D (5 bases). The CDR3 sequence is 13 residues long. V lost 6 bases and J lost 5, with 13 bases in between. The germline CDR1 and CDR2 sequences are MNHEY and SVGAGI. CDR3 nucleotide sequence: TGTGCCAGCAGGGGCGGGACGGCTTATGGCTACACCTTC. Its protein product is CASRGGTAYGYTF.